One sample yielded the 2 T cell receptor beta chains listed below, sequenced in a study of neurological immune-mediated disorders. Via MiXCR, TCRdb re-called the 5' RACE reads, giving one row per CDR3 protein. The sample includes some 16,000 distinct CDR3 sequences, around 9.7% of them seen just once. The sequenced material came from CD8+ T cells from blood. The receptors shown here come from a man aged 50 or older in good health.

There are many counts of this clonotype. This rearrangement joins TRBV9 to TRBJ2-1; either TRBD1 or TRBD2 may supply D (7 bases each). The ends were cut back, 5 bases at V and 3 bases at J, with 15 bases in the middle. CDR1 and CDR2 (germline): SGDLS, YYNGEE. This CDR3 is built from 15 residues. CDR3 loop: CASSVRGGGYNEQFF. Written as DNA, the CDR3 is TGTGCCAGCAGTGTCAGGGGGGGGGGCTACAATGAGCAGTTCTTC.

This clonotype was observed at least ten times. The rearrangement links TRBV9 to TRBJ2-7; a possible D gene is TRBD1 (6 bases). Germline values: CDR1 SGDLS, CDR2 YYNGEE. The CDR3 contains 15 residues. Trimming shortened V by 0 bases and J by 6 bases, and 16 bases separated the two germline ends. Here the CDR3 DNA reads TGTGCCAGCAGCGTAGCCCAGGGGCCGACGTCCGAGCAGTACTTC. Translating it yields CASSVAQGPTSEQYF.